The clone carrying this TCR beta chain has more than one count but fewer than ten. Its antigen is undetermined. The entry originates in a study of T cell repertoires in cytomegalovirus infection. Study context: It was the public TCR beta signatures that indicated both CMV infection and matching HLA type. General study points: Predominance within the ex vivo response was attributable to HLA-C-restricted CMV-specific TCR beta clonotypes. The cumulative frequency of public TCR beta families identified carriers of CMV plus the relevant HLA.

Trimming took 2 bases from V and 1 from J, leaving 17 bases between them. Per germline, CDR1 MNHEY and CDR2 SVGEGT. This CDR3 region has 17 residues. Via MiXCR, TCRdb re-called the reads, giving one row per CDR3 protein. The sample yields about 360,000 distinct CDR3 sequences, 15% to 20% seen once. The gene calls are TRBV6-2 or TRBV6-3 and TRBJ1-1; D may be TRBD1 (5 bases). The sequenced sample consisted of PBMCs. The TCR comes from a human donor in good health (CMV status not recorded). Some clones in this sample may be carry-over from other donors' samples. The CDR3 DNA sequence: TGTGCCAGCAGTTACGGTGGGGCTCCCACACGGAACACTGAAGCTTTCTTT. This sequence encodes CASSYGGAPTRNTEAFF.